The entry that follows covers one TCR beta chain sequence. V was clipped by 1 base and J by 4 bases, with 11 bases between them. The CDR3 totals 14 residues. Per the germline V gene, CDR1 is SGHTA and CDR2 is FQGTGA. The data stem from a study of shared clonotypes between healthy human individuals. In the naive CD8 group, cells lacked CD45RO and were positively selected for CCR7, so terminally differentiated effector memory CD45RA+ cells were left out. Assay used: immunoSEQ multiplex PCR; TCRdb lists only in-frame clones, some missing. The repertoire holds about 2.1 million clones, with 93% as singletons.

This clonotype was sampled from a man aged 18-30 years in good health. Some clones in this sample may be carry-over from other donors' samples. The sequenced sample consisted of naive CD8+ T cells from PBMCs. This chain connects TRBV7-3 to TRBJ2-7, with D tentatively TRBD2 (5 bases). CDR3 sequence (DNA): TGTGCCAGCAGCTTAAGCCCCACGGGGTACGAGCAGTACTTC. It codes for CASSLSPTGYEQYF.